This is a list of T cell receptor beta chains from one sample in a study of beta chain features in type 1 diabetes. Assay: immunoSEQ multiplex PCR; the TCRdb copy retains only in-frame clones and omits some. The table records about 660,000 clones, 11% to 15% of them present only once. The source material was naive CD4+ T cells from blood. Receptors originate from a man aged 18 to 29 with type 1 diabetes. Each CDR3 is given with its conserved first and last residue. A D gene is named only where the DNA matches it firmly.

TRBV27	-	TRBJ2-3	CASSLWQGPTDTQYF
TRBV28	TRBD2	TRBJ2-3	CASSRGLAGGRRTDTQYF
TRBV29-1	-	TRBJ2-5	CSVDREETQYF
TRBV7-2	TRBD2	TRBJ2-3	CASRTTQASGTGTQYF
TRBV30	-	TRBJ1-2	CASGHRRASENYGYTF
TRBV30	-	TRBJ1-1	CAWRRQMNTEAFF
TRBV6-5	-	TRBJ1-2	CASSYSGGPPNYGYTF
TRBV4-1	-	TRBJ2-3	CASSLSLLSTDTQYF
TRBV6-1	-	TRBJ1-1	CASSVAVVNTEAFF
TRBV13	-	TRBJ1-2	CASSSGESGYGYTF
TRBV7-2	TRBD2	TRBJ2-7	CASSPRQAGGPREQYF
TRBV18	-	TRBJ1-4	CASSPLGRGNEKLFF
TRBV5-1	-	TRBJ2-7	CASSPPRGQSYEQYF
TRBV19	-	TRBJ2-6	CASSIEGPRSGANVLTF
TRBV7-2	-	TRBJ2-1	CASTLHNEQFF
TRBV30	-	TRBJ1-5	CAWSAGRGGNQPQHF
TRBV15	-	TRBJ1-1	CATSNLLNTEAFF
TRBV6-5	-	TRBJ2-3	CASRGAADTQYF
TRBV7-7	TRBD2	TRBJ2-2	CASSDSGGNTGELFF
TRBV6-7	-	TRBJ1-1	CASSCRTAMVDTEAFF
TRBV7-2	-	TRBJ2-5	CASSLGSGQETQYF
TRBV30	-	TRBJ2-3	CAWSFQGGADTQYF
TRBV5-1	TRBD1	TRBJ1-6	CASSFDRALDRLHF
TRBV30	-	TRBJ2-3	CAWRGPTSTDTQYF
TRBV30	-	TRBJ2-3	CAWSMVPREDTQYF
TRBV6-5	-	TRBJ1-5	CASSALIGNQPQHF
TRBV11-2	-	TRBJ2-4	CASSPGITIQYF
TRBV11-2	-	TRBJ2-5	CASSLRTAYQETQYF
TRBV10-2	TRBD2	TRBJ2-5	CASRHSGQETQYF
TRBV30	-	TRBJ1-1	CAWSVLGGSDTEAFF
TRBV23-1	-	TRBJ2-3	CASSQIPLSTDTQYF
TRBV7-6	TRBD1	TRBJ1-5	CASSLAGAGGQPQHF
TRBV6-5	-	TRBJ1-2	CASGRSPENYGYTF
TRBV28	-	TRBJ2-2	CASSLLAGELFF
TRBV19	-	TRBJ2-6	CASAWGSGANVLTF
TRBV27	-	TRBJ2-1	CASTLGGGNEQFF
TRBV27	-	TRBJ1-1	CASTATPGNTEAFF
TRBV14	-	TRBJ2-1	CASSRGVIQQQFF
TRBV6-6	TRBD1	TRBJ2-7	CASGTQGALSYEQYF
TRBV9	-	TRBJ1-3	CASSAQSGLNRLNTIYF
TRBV7-9	-	TRBJ1-2	CASSLDGSRSNYGYTF
TRBV18	-	TRBJ2-3	CASSSRVSTDTQYF
TRBV7-2	TRBD2	TRBJ2-7	CASSFKAGGLSEQYF
TRBV6-1	TRBD1	TRBJ1-2	CASRQGNGGYTF
TRBV19	TRBD1	TRBJ1-1	CASSVTGTTEAFF
TRBV11-3	TRBD1	TRBJ2-1	CASSLAGGEQFF
TRBV5-4	-	TRBJ2-1	CASSFQGVVGSPFF
TRBV25-1	-	TRBJ2-6	CASSDDRANVLTF
TRBV28	-	TRBJ1-6	CASSLGGSSSYNSPLHF
TRBV27	-	TRBJ1-1	CASSIVPGHTEAFF
TRBV2	TRBD2	TRBJ2-1	CASRGTSGRREQFF
TRBV11-2	-	TRBJ1-2	CASSQNGDGYTF
TRBV7-2	-	TRBJ1-1	CASSPYGGTNTEAFF
TRBV13	TRBD1	TRBJ1-1	CASSLGQRTGGWAFF
TRBV28	TRBD1	TRBJ2-7	CASSSAGTGSHEQYF
TRBV5-1	-	TRBJ2-5	CASSLVAGSRETQYF